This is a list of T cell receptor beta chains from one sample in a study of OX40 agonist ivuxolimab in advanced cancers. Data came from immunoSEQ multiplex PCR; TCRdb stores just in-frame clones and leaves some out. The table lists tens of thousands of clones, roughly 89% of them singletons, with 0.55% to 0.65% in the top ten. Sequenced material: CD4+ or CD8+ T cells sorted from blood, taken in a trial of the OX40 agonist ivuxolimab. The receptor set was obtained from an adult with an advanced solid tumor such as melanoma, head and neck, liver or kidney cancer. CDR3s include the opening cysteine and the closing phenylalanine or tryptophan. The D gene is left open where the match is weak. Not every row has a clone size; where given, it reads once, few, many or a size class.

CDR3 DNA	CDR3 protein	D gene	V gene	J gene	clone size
TGTGCCAGCAGTTTATCGAGGGGGGAGGGAATCTACGAGCAGTACTTC	CASSLSRGEGIYEQYF	-	TRBV27	TRBJ2-7	once
TGCAGCGTGGGCCGGGGACTTTCACCGAACACCGGGGAGCTGTTTTTT	CSVGRGLSPNTGELFF	-	TRBV29-1	TRBJ2-2	-
TGTGCCACCAGCAGAGAACTGTCATTATCCGAGCAGTACTTC	CATSRELSLSEQYF	-	TRBV15	TRBJ2-7	-
TGTGCCAGCAGCTTAGGTGGGTTCAAGTATGGCTACACCTTC	CASSLGGFKYGYTF	-	TRBV11-2	TRBJ1-2	-
TGTGCGATCAACTCTGGGGGTTTGAACACTGAAGCTTTCTTT	CAINSGGLNTEAFF	-	TRBV21-1	TRBJ1-1	-
TGTGCCAGCAGTGAGGGACCGATTAATTCACCCCTCCACTTT	CASSEGPINSPLHF	-	TRBV6-6	TRBJ1-6	-
TGTGCCAGCAGCGACCCCGGACTGAATAACTATGGCTACACCTTC	CASSDPGLNNYGYTF	-	TRBV2	TRBJ1-2	-
TGTGCCAGCAGAATGAGGACAGGGGGCACTGGGGCCAACGTCCTGACTTTC	CASRMRTGGTGANVLTF	TRBD1	TRBV11-2	TRBJ2-6	-
TGTGCCAGCAGCCCCATGGGACTAGCGGGTTACAATGAGCAGTTCTTC	CASSPMGLAGYNEQFF	TRBD2	TRBV9	TRBJ2-1	-
TGCGCCAGCAGCTTGGGACTCCTCTCCGAGCAGTACTTC	CASSLGLLSEQYF	-	TRBV5-1	TRBJ2-7	-
TGTGCCAGCAGTTTTCGGGACAGAAACTATGGCTACACCTTC	CASSFRDRNYGYTF	TRBD1	TRBV27	TRBJ1-2	few
TGTGCCAGCAGTGTAACAGATCAACGGACCGGGGAGCTGTTTTTT	CASSVTDQRTGELFF	-	TRBV28	TRBJ2-2	once
TGTGCCAGCAAAAGGCAGGCGGGACAGGGCCATGACGGTGGCTACACCTTC	CASKRQAGQGHDGGYTF	TRBD1	TRBV4-2	TRBJ1-2	-
TGTGCCAGCAGCTCCCTAGGTGCCAGGGGCGAGAACTATGGCTACACCTTC	CASSSLGARGENYGYTF	-	TRBV7-6	TRBJ1-2	-
TGTGCCTGGACCACCGGGACCTATGGCTACACCTTC	CAWTTGTYGYTF	-	TRBV30	TRBJ1-2	-
TGTGCCAGCAGTGAGGGGGCGCGCGTCTCTGGAAACACCATATATTTT	CASSEGARVSGNTIYF	-	TRBV6-1	TRBJ1-3	-
TGCGCCAGCAGCCTAGCGGGAGCCTCCTACGAGCAGTACTTC	CASSLAGASYEQYF	TRBD2	TRBV5-1	TRBJ2-7	-
TGTGCCAGCAGTATACAGGGGGCGTTGTACACTGAAGCTTTCTTT	CASSIQGALYTEAFF	TRBD1	TRBV27	TRBJ1-1	-
TGCGCCAGCAGCTTGGATCGAGGGTGGGGCTATGGCTACACCTTC	CASSLDRGWGYGYTF	-	TRBV5-1	TRBJ1-2	few
TGTGCCAGCAGCTTAGCCCCCCGGACAGGGGTGTCCTACGAGCAGTACTTC	CASSLAPRTGVSYEQYF	TRBD1	TRBV7-6	TRBJ2-7	-
TGTGCCAGTAGCTCTAATGGCGGGTACGAGCAGTACTTC	CASSSNGGYEQYF	-	TRBV19	TRBJ2-7	-
TGTGCCAGCAGCGAACAGGGGGACTATGGCTACACCTTC	CASSEQGDYGYTF	TRBD1	TRBV9	TRBJ1-2	-
TGTGCCAGCAGAGTTCTAGCGGGAGGTACCACCGGGGAGCTGTTTTTT	CASRVLAGGTTGELFF	TRBD2	TRBV2	TRBJ2-2	-
TGTGCCATCAGCGGACTAGCGGGTAATGAGCAGTTCTTC	CAISGLAGNEQFF	TRBD2	TRBV10-3	TRBJ2-1	once
TGCGCCAGCAGCTTGGGGGACAGGGACGATGAAAAACTGTTTTTT	CASSLGDRDDEKLFF	TRBD1	TRBV5-1	TRBJ1-4	-
TGTGCCAGCTCACCTCTACATGAATCCCAAAACTACAATGAGCAGTTCTTC	CASSPLHESQNYNEQFF	-	TRBV18	TRBJ2-1	once
TGTGCCAGCAGCTCCAGGACAGGGCTGGACGAGCAGTACTTC	CASSSRTGLDEQYF	TRBD1	TRBV11-3	TRBJ2-7	-
TGTGCCAGCAGTTACATGCAGTCCAAAAACATTCAGTACTTC	CASSYMQSKNIQYF	-	TRBV6-6	TRBJ2-4	-
TGTGCCTGGAGCGAGTGGGTGGGAAACATTCAGTACTTC	CAWSEWVGNIQYF	-	TRBV30	TRBJ2-4	-
TGTGCCAGCAGCTTAGGACTAGCGGGAGGTTTTGATGAGCAGTTCTTC	CASSLGLAGGFDEQFF	TRBD2	TRBV5-6	TRBJ2-1	-
TGTGCCAGCAGTTACTCTTACGCTAGGAGCTCCTACGAGCAGTACTTC	CASSYSYARSSYEQYF	-	TRBV6-5	TRBJ2-7	-
TGTGCCAGCAGCTTAGAACAGGGGGCAGGTGAGCAGTTCTTC	CASSLEQGAGEQFF	TRBD1	TRBV7-2	TRBJ2-1	-
TGTGCCAGCAGTGTGGAGGGCGGGTACAATGAGCAGTTCTTC	CASSVEGGYNEQFF	-	TRBV25-1	TRBJ2-1	-
TGTGCCAGTAGTCCTCCGGGGGGCGTCTCCTACGAGCAGTACTTC	CASSPPGGVSYEQYF	-	TRBV19	TRBJ2-7	-
TGTGCCAGCAGTTTATTGGGGGGCCAGCCCCAGCATTTT	CASSLLGGQPQHF	-	TRBV28	TRBJ1-5	few
TGTGCCAGCAGTTTTTTCGGGACCGGGGAGCTGTTTTTT	CASSFFGTGELFF	-	TRBV27	TRBJ2-2	-
TGTGCCAGCAGCTTAGGACCAGTAACCTCCTACGAGCAGTACTTC	CASSLGPVTSYEQYF	-	TRBV11-1	TRBJ2-7	-
TGTGCCACCAGCCGCTCTAGCGGGGGACCCTACGAGCAGTACTTC	CATSRSSGGPYEQYF	TRBD2	TRBV15	TRBJ2-7	-
TGTGCCAGCAGCGCGACGGGAAATCAGCCCCAGCATTTT	CASSATGNQPQHF	-	TRBV7-9	TRBJ1-5	medium-sized
TGTGCCAGCAGCCCACGGACTAGCGGGAGGGCAGATACGCAGTATTTT	CASSPRTSGRADTQYF	TRBD2	TRBV11-3	TRBJ2-3	-
TGTGCCACCAGCAGATCGGCGGGAGGTTGGTCAGAGACCCAGTACTTC	CATSRSAGGWSETQYF	TRBD2	TRBV15	TRBJ2-5	-
TGTGCCAGCAGTTTACAGGGTTCCACTGAAGCTTTCTTT	CASSLQGSTEAFF	-	TRBV27	TRBJ1-1	-
TGTGCCAGCAGCTTGGAGGGGGGAGTCTACGAGCAGTACTTC	CASSLEGGVYEQYF	-	TRBV5-4	TRBJ2-7	-
TGTGCCAGCAGCCAGCGAGCGGGAGTGGAGACCCAGTACTTC	CASSQRAGVETQYF	TRBD2	TRBV14	TRBJ2-5	-
TGTGCCAGCAGTAGAGGGGGGACGCGCACAGATACGCAGTATTTT	CASSRGGTRTDTQYF	-	TRBV28	TRBJ2-3	-
TGTGCCAGCAGCTTAGGGGGAGTTGGGGCCAACGTCCTGACTTTC	CASSLGGVGANVLTF	-	TRBV5-4	TRBJ2-6	-
TGCGCCAGCCGTCCTAGCGGGAGCTCCTACGAGCAGTACTTC	CASRPSGSSYEQYF	TRBD2	TRBV5-1	TRBJ2-7	-